Each of the 21 T cell receptor beta chains below was sequenced from the same sample in a study of OX40 agonist ivuxolimab in advanced cancers. The protocol was immunoSEQ multiplex PCR, while the TCRdb copy is restricted to in-frame clones and leaves out a portion. The repertoire consists of approximately 82,000 clones, with approximately 82% occurring once and the leading ten covering 0.85%. The source was CD4+ or CD8+ T cells sorted from blood, collected in a trial of the OX40 agonist ivuxolimab. These TCRs come from an adult with an advanced solid tumor such as melanoma, head and neck, liver or kidney cancer.

By share, this clone ranks as medium-sized. The chain recombines TRBV30 with TRBJ1-2; maybe TRBD1 (5 bases). The CDR3 loop spans 12 amino acids. The V end was cut by 1 base, the J end by 6 bases, with 9 bases between. Germline lookup yields CDR1 GTSNPN and CDR2 SVGIG (reference sequence). The DNA of the CDR3 is TGTGCCTGGAGTGAATCAGGGAATGGCTACACCTTC. It specifies CAWSESGNGYTF.

The chain couples TRBV6-1 to TRBJ2-7; no reliable D call. The germline gives CDR1 MNHNS, CDR2 SASEGT. This CDR3 has 12 amino acids. V shed 8 bases and J shed 0 bases, with 8 bases lying between them. The CDR3 loop is CASGRSSYEQYF. The CDR3 DNA follows: TGTGCCAGCGGACGGAGCTCCTACGAGCAGTACTTC.

The chain uses TRBV7-2 and TRBJ1-2; a possible D gene is TRBD1 (5 bases). The germline V gene has CDR1 SGHTA and CDR2 FQGNSA. This CDR3 comprises 16 residues. Trimming pared 2 bases from V and 8 bases from J, leaving 21 bases between. CDR3 DNA: TGTGCCAGCAGCTTACATCTCGGGCGAGATACAGGAGGCTACACCTTC. Its translation: CASSLHLGRDTGGYTF.

This sequence joins TRBV5-8 and TRBJ2-4, with 10 nucleotides matching TRBD1. Per germline, CDR1 SGHTS and CDR2 YDEGEE. The CDR3 is 15 amino acids. Germline trimming cut 4 bases from V and 7 bases from J; bases unmatched to any gene: 8. CDR3 in DNA: TGTGCCAGCAGCGTCGGACAGGGGGTCGGGAACATTCAGTACTTC. It specifies CASSVGQGVGNIQYF.

This clone has only a few counts. The chain has TRBV4-3 and TRBJ1-2, with D hard to call. Germline V gene sequence: CDR1 LGHNA, CDR2 YSLEER. The CDR3 is 14 residues long. The germline V and J ends were trimmed by 8 bases and 3 bases, with 16 bases remaining between them. In DNA form, the CDR3 reads TGCGCCAGCTCTAGGGAGTCGGTGGACTATGGCTACACCTTC. Its translation: CASSRESVDYGYTF.

The chain recombines TRBV6-5 with TRBJ2-2; tentatively, D is TRBD2 (5 bases). The germline gives CDR1 MNHEY, CDR2 SVGAGI. Trimming left V 2 bases short and J 7 bases short, with 8 bases between. The CDR3 covers 13 residues. For the CDR3, the DNA is TGTGCCAGCAGTTACGGCCGGGACGGGGAGCTGTTTTTT. Its translation: CASSYGRDGELFF.

The rearrangement joins TRBV9 to TRBJ1-6, with 8 bases matching TRBD1. Trimming removed 2 bases from V and 12 bases from J; junction bases left unmatched: 10. This CDR3 is built from 15 residues. The germline V gene has CDR1 SGDLS and CDR2 YYNGEE. The CDR3 DNA is TGTGCCAGCAGCGTTACCCATACAGGGGGAGAACCCCTCCACTTT. Amino acid sequence: CASSVTHTGGEPLHF. Drawing the rest from reference TRBV9 and TRBJ1-6, the complete variable domain is DSGVTQTPKHLITATGQRVTLRCSPRSGDLSVYWYQQSLDQGLQFLIQYYNGEERAKGNILERFSAQQFPDLHSELNLSSLELGDSALYFCASSVTHTGGEPLHFGNGTRLTVT.

The gene calls are TRBV7-2 and TRBJ2-7, with TRBD2 identical over 10 bases. Germline V gives CDR1 SGHTA, CDR2 FQGNSA. CDR3 length: 16 amino acids. V lost 0 bases and J lost 3; bases outside the gene matches: 5. CDR3 in DNA: TGTGCCAGCAGCTTAGCGTTTTCTAGCGGGGGCTACGAGCAGTACTTC. Amino acids: CASSLAFSSGGYEQYF. The whole variable domain, filled in from reference TRBV7-2 and TRBJ2-7, reads GAGVSQSPSNKVTEKGKDVELRCDPISGHTALYWYRQSLGQGLEFLIYFQGNSAPDKSGLPSDRFSAERTGGSVSTLTIQRTQQEDSAVYLCASSLAFSSGGYEQYFGPGTRLTVT.

The chain uses TRBV14 and TRBJ2-1, with D perhaps TRBD2 (6 bases). Germline-derived CDR1 and CDR2 are SGHDN and FVKESK. CDR3 length: 15 residues. V lost 9 bases, J lost 2 bases, and 17 bases lay in between. In nucleotides, the CDR3 is TGTGCCAGTAGCAGGGAAACGGGGGCCTACAATGAGCAGTTCTTC. Its translation is CASSRETGAYNEQFF.

This chain connects TRBV11-3 to TRBJ2-5; 9 bases match TRBD2. The trim removed 1 base at V and 3 bases at J, leaving 6 bases unmatched. Germline CDR1 and CDR2: SGHNT and YENEEA. This CDR3 spans 16 amino acids. The DNA of the CDR3 is TGTGCCAGCAGCTTAGGGGGGCTAGCGGGAAAAGAGACCCAGTACTTC. This sequence encodes CASSLGGLAGKETQYF.

The CDR3 DNA sequence: TGTGCCAGCAGCTTATTTTCCCTAGCAGGGGGCACAGATACGCAGTATTTT. Its translation: CASSLFSLAGGTDTQYF. This rearrangement joins TRBV7-3 to TRBJ2-3, with D maybe TRBD1 (6 bases). The CDR3 has 17 residues. Trimming pared 2 bases from V and 1 base from J, leaving 16 bases between. Germline V gene data show CDR1 as SGHTA and CDR2 as FQGTGA.

The chain links TRBV6-1 to TRBJ1-1; tentative D call: TRBD1 (5 bases). Trimming removed 10 bases at V and 1 base at J, with 13 bases between. Germline CDR1 reads MNHNS; CDR2 reads SASEGT. The CDR3 is made up of 13 amino acids. The CDR3 loop is CATGGWTNTEAFF. DNA for the CDR3: TGTGCCACCGGGGGGTGGACGAACACTGAAGCTTTCTTT.

In DNA, the CDR3 is TGTGCCAGCAGCCGGGACAGAGGCAATCAGCCCCAGCATTTT. Its translation is CASSRDRGNQPQHF. This chain links TRBV6-1 with TRBJ1-5; TRBD1 agrees at 7 bases. The V gene's germline CDR1 is MNHNS and CDR2 SASEGT. V was pared by 6 bases and J by 2 bases, with 4 bases of the junction left unmatched. The CDR3 has 14 amino acids.

The chain combines TRBV18 with TRBJ1-5; D gene uncertain. The CDR3 loop spans 14 amino acids. Trimming left V 2 bases short and J 7 bases short, with 12 bases between. The germline gives CDR1 KGHSH, CDR2 LQKENI. CDR3 in DNA: TGTGCCAGCTCACCAGGACTCGGGGAACAGCCCCAGCATTTT. This translates into CASSPGLGEQPQHF.

The chain uses TRBV27 and TRBJ1-6, with D possibly matching TRBD1 (5 bases). This CDR3 region has 16 residues. CDR1 and CDR2 from the germline V gene are MNHEY and SMNVEV (reference sequence). V was trimmed by 6 bases and J by 5 bases, leaving 17 bases between them. CDR3 sequence (DNA): TGTGCCAGCAGCCTAGGGACGCGGCCCGATAATTCACCCCTCCACTTT. It is translated as CASSLGTRPDNSPLHF.

V usage is TRBV7-2 and J usage is TRBJ1-3; D is uncertain. V shed 6 bases and J shed 0 bases, with 12 bases lying between them. The CDR3 extends over 15 amino acids. The germline V gene encodes CDR1 SGHTA and CDR2 FQGNSA. For the CDR3, the DNA is TGTGCCAGCAGTAGGAGGCGGGACTCTGGAAACACCATATATTTT. Translating gives CASSRRRDSGNTIYF.

The chain employs TRBV5-1 and TRBJ2-7; 9 positions agree with TRBD1. The ends lost 5 bases at V and 2 bases at J; junction bases unmatched: 5. There are 14 residues in the CDR3. Germline-derived CDR1 and CDR2 are SGHRS and YFSETQ. Written as DNA, the CDR3 is TGCGCCAGCAGTCGGACAGGGGACACCTACGAGCAGTACTTC. It is translated as CASSRTGDTYEQYF.

The chain has TRBV21-1 and TRBJ1-6; the table's TRBD1 call for D was not verified on the DNA. TRBV21-1 is designated a pseudogene. CDR3 length: 20 residues. The CDR3 reads CASSKALSDRGRPDNSPLHF. CDR3 bases: TGTGCCAGCAGCAAAGCGCTTTCGGACAGGGGGCGCCCGGATAATTCACCCCTCCACTTT.

This clone was picked up a small number of times. This chain uses TRBV5-4 with TRBJ1-6; a possible D gene is TRBD1 (6 bases). V lost 6 bases, J lost 6 bases, and 16 bases lay in between. This CDR3 contains 15 residues. CDR1 is SGHNT, CDR2 YYREEE, per germline (reference sequence). The CDR3, as DNA: TGTGCCAGCACCCCAGGGGCAGGAGGTAATTCACCCCTCCACTTT. It codes for CASTPGAGGNSPLHF.

The CDR3 sequence is CASSPPRRGARSDTQYF. For the CDR3, the DNA is TGTGCCAGCTCACCACCTAGGCGAGGGGCCAGATCAGATACGCAGTATTTT. The V gene is TRBV18, the J gene TRBJ2-3; tentatively, D is TRBD1 or TRBD2 (5 bases each). Trimming left V 0 bases short and J 4 bases short, with 17 bases between. Germline V gene lookup returns CDR1 KGHSH and CDR2 LQKENI. There are 17 residues in the CDR3.

The DNA of the CDR3 is TGTGCCAGCAGTGACAGTGCAGGACTGTACGAGCAGTACTTC. Translated, it gives CASSDSAGLYEQYF. The chain employs TRBV2 and TRBJ2-5; tentative D call: TRBD2 (5 bases). The J call may be wrong; the DNA end is better matched by TRBJ2-7. The CDR3 covers 14 residues. Germline CDR1 is SNHLY and CDR2 is FYNNEI.